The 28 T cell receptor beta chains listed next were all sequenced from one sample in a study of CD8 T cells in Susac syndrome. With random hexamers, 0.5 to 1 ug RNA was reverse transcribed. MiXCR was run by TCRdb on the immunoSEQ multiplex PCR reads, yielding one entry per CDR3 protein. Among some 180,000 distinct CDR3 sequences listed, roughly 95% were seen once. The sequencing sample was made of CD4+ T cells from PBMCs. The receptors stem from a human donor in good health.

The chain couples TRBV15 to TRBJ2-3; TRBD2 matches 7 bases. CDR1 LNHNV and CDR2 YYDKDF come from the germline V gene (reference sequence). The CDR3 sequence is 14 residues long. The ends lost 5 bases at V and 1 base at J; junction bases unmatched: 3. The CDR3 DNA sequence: TGTGCCACCAGCCCCCTAGCGGGCACAGATACGCAGTATTTT. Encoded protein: CATSPLAGTDTQYF.

CDR3 nucleotides: TGTGCCAGTAGTATAGGGCAGGGCCACGGGGAGCTGTTTTTT. Residues: CASSIGQGHGELFF. The V and J genes are TRBV19 and TRBJ2-2, with TRBD1 as a possible D gene (5 bases). The CDR3 extends over 14 amino acids. CDR1 is LNHDA, CDR2 SQIVND, per germline (reference sequence). Trimming cost V 1 base and J 7 bases, with 10 bases left between them.

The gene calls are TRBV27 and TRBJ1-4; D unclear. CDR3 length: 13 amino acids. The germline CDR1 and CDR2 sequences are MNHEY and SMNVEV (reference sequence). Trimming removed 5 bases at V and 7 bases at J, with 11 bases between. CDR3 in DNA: TGTGCCAGCAGTACTACAGTTGGTGAAAAACTGTTTTTT. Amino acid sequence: CASSTTVGEKLFF.

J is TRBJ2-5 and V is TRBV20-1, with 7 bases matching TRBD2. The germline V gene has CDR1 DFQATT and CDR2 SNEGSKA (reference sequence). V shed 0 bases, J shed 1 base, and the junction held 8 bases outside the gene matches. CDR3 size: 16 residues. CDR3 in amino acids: CSARDWREGSQETQYF. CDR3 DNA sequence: TGCAGTGCTAGAGATTGGAGGGAGGGGTCCCAAGAGACCCAGTACTTC.

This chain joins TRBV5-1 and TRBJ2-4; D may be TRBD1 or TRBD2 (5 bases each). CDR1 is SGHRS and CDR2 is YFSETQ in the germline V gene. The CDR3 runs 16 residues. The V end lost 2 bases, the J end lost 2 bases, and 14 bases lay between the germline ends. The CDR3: CASSFSGGNPKNIQYF. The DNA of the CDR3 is TGCGCCAGCAGCTTTAGTGGGGGTAACCCCAAAAACATTCAGTACTTC.

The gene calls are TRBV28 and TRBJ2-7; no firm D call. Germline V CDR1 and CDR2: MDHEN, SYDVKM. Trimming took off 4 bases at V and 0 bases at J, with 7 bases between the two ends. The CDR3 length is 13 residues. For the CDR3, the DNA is TGTGCCAGCAGTTCCCAAGGCTCCTACGAGCAGTACTTC. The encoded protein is CASSSQGSYEQYF.

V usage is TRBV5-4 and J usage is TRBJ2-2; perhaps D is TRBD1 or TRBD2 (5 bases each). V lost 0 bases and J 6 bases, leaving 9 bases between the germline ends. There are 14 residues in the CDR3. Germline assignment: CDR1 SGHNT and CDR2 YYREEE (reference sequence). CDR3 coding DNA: TGTGCCAGCAGCTTGGGGGGGACCGCCGGGGAGCTGTTTTTT. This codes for CASSLGGTAGELFF.

CDR3 amino acids: CASSQGGGLVSDEQFF. In DNA form, the CDR3 reads TGTGCCAGCAGCCAAGGGGGAGGACTAGTTTCCGATGAGCAGTTCTTC. This chain joins TRBV4-2 and TRBJ2-1, with 7 bases lining up with TRBD2. This CDR3 is built from 16 residues. The V segment lost 1 base and the J segment 8 bases; nucleotides outside the gene matches: 11. The V gene's germline CDR1 is LGHNA and CDR2 YNFKEQ.

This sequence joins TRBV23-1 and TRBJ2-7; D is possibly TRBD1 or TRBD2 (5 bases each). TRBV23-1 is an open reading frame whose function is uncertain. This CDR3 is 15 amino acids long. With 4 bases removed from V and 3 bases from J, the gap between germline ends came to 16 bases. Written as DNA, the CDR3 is TGCGCCAGCAGTCGAGATTCAGGGAGCAACTACGAGCAGTACTTC. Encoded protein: CASSRDSGSNYEQYF.

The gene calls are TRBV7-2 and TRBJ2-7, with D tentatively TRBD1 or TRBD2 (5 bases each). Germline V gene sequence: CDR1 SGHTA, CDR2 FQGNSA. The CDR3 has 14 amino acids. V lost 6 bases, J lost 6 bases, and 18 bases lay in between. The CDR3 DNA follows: TGTGCCAGCAGACTCGGGACGACGGGCTCCGAGCAGTACTTC. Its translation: CASRLGTTGSEQYF. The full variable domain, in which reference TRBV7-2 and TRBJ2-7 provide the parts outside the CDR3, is GAGVSQSPSNKVTEKGKDVELRCDPISGHTALYWYRQSLGQGLEFLIYFQGNSAPDKSGLPSDRFSAERTGGSVSTLTIQRTQQEDSAVYLCASRLGTTGSEQYFGPGTRLTVT.

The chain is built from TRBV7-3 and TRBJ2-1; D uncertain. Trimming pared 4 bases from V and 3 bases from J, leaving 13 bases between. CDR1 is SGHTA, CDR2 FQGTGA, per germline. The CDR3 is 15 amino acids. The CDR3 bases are TGTGCCAGCAGCTCCCCCTTTTGGGTCTACAATGAGCAGTTCTTC. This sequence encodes CASSSPFWVYNEQFF. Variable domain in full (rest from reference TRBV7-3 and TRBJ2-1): GAGVSQTPSNKVTEKGKYVELRCDPISGHTALYWYRQSLGQGPEFLIYFQGTGAADDSGLPNDRFFAVRPEGSVSTLKIQRTERGDSAVYLCASSSPFWVYNEQFFGPGTRLTVL.

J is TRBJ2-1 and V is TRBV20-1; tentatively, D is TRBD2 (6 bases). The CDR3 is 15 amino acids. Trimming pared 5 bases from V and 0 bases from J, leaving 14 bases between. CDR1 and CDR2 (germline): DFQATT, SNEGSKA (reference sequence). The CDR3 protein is CSARDLANSYNEQFF. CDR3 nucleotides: TGCAGTGCTCGGGACCTAGCGAACTCCTACAATGAGCAGTTCTTC.

CDR3 protein: CASSSGLLAGTGELFF. For the CDR3, the DNA is TGTGCCAGCAGCTCTGGTCTTCTAGCGGGCACCGGGGAGCTGTTTTTT. V gene TRBV11-2 combines with J gene TRBJ2-2; 8 nucleotides line up with TRBD2. The trim removed 4 bases at V and 4 bases at J, leaving 8 bases unmatched. Germline-derived CDR1 and CDR2 are SGHAT and FQNNGV. This CDR3 has 16 amino acids.

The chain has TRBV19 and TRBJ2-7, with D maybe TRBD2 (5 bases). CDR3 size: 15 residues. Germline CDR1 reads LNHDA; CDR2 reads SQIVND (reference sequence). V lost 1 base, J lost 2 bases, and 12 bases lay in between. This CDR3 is CASSIAAGSTYEQYF. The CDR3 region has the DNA TGTGCCAGTAGTATAGCGGCGGGCTCCACCTACGAGCAGTACTTC.

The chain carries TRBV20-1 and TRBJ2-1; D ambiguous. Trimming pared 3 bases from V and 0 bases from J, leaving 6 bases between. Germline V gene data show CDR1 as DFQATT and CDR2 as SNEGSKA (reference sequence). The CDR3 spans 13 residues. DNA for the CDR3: TGCAGTGCTAGCCATCGCTCCTACAATGAGCAGTTCTTC. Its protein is CSASHRSYNEQFF.

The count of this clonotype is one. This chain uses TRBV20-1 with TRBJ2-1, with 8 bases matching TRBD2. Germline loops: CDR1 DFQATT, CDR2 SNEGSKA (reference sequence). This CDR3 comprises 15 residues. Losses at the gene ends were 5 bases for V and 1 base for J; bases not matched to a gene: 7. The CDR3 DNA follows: TGCAGTGCTGGGACTAGTACCTTTTCCTACAATGAGCAGTTCTTC. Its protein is CSAGTSTFSYNEQFF.

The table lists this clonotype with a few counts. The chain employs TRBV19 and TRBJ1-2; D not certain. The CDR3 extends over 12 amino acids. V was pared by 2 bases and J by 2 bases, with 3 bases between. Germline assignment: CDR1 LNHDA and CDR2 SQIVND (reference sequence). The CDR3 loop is CASSILNYGYTF. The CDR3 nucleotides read TGTGCCAGTAGTATACTCAACTATGGCTACACCTTC.

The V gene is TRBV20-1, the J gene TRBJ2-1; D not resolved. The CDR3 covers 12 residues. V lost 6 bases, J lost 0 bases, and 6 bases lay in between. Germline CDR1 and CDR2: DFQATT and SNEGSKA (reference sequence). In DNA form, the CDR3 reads TGCAGTGCCGGCAGCTCCTACAATGAGCAGTTCTTC. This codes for CSAGSSYNEQFF.

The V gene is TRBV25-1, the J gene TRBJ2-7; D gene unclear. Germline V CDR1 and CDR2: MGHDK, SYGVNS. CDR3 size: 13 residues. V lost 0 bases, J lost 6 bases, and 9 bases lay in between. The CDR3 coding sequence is TGTGCCAGCAGTGAATACGGCTTCTCCGAGCAGTACTTC. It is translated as CASSEYGFSEQYF.

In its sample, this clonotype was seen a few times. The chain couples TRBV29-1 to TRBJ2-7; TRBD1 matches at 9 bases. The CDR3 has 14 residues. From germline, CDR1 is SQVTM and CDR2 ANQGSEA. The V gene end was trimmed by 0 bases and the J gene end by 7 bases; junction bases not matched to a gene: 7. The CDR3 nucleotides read TGCAGCGTTGAAGATTCGGGACAGGGTCGAGAGCAGTACTTC. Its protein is CSVEDSGQGREQYF.

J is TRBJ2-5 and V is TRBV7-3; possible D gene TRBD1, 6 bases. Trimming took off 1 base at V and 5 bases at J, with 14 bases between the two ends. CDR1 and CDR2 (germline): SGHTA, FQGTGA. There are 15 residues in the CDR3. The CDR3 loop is CASSLMGAIGETQYF. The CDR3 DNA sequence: TGTGCCAGCAGCTTAATGGGGGCGATTGGGGAGACCCAGTACTTC.

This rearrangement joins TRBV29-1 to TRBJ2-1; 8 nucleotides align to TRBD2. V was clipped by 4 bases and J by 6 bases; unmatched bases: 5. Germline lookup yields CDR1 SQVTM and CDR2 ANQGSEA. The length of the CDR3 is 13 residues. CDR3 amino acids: CSVVTGTSNEQFF. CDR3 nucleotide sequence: TGCAGCGTTGTAACCGGGACTAGCAATGAGCAGTTCTTC.

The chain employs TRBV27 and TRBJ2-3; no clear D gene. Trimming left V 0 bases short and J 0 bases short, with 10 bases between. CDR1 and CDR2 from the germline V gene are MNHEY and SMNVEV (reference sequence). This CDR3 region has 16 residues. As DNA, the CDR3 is TGTGCCAGCAGTTTATCGGGCCCAGCTAGCACAGATACGCAGTATTTT. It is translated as CASSLSGPASTDTQYF.

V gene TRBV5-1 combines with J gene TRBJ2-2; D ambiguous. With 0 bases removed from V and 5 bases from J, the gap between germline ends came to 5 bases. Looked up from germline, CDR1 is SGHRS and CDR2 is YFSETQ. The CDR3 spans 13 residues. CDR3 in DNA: TGCGCCAGCAGCTTGGCTGTGACCGGGGAGCTGTTTTTT. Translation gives CASSLAVTGELFF.

The CDR3, as DNA: TGCAGCGTTGTCAATCTCGTTAGGGGCACAGATACGCAGTATTTT. Translating gives CSVVNLVRGTDTQYF. V gene TRBV29-1 combines with J gene TRBJ2-3; D not resolved. This CDR3 has 15 amino acids. Germline V gene sequence: CDR1 SQVTM, CDR2 ANQGSEA. The germline V and J ends were trimmed by 4 bases and 1 base, with 15 bases remaining between them.

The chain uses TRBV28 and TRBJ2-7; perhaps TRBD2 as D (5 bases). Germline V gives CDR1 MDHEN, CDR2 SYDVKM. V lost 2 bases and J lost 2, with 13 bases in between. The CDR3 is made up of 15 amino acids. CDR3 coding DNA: TGTGCCAGCAGTTTACCCCAGCGGCAGGCCTACGAGCAGTACTTC. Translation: CASSLPQRQAYEQYF. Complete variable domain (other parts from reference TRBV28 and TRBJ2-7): DVKVTQSSRYLVKRTGEKVFLECVQDMDHENMFWYRQDPGLGLRLIYFSYDVKMKEKGDIPEGYSVSREKKERFSLILESASTNQTSMYLCASSLPQRQAYEQYFGPGTRLTVT.

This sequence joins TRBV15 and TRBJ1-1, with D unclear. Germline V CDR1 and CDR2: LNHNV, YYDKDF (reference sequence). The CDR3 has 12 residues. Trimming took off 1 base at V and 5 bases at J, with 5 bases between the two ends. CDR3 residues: CATSRGGTEAFF. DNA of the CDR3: TGTGCCACCAGCAGAGGAGGGACTGAAGCTTTCTTT.

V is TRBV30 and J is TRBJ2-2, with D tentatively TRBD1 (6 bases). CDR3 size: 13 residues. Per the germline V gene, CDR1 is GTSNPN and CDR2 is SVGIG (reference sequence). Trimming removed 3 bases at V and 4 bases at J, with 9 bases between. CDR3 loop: CAWRDSPTGELFF. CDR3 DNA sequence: TGTGCCTGGAGGGACAGCCCCACCGGGGAGCTGTTTTTT.